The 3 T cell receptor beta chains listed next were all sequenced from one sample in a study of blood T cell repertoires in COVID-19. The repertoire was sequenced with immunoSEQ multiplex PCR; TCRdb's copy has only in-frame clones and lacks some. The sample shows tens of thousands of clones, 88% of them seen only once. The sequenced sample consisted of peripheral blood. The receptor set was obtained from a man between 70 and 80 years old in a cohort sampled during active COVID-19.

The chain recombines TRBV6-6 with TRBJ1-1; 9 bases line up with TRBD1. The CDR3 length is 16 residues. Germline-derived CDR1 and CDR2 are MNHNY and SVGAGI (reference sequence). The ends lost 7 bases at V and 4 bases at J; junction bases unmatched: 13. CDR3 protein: CASTQPLGQGGTEAFF. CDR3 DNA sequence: TGTGCCAGCACCCAACCATTGGGACAGGGAGGCACTGAAGCTTTCTTT.

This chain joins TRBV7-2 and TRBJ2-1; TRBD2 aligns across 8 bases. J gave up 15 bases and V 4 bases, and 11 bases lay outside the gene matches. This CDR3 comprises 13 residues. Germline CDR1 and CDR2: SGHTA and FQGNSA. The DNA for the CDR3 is TGTGCCAGCAGCTCCGGACTAGCTTGGGTGATGTTCTTC. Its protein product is CASSSGLAWVMFF. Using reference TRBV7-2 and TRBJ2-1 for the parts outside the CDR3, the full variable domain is GAGVSQSPSNKVTEKGKDVELRCDPISGHTALYWYRQSLGQGLEFLIYFQGNSAPDKSGLPSDRFSAERTGGSVSTLTIQRTQQEDSAVYLCASSSGLAWVMFFGPGTRLTVL.

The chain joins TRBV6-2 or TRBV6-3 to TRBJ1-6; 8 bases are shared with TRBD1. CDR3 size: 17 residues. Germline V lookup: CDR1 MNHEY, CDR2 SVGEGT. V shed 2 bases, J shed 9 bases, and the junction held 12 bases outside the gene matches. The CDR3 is CASSYIRTGMIGSPLHF. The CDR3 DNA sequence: TGTGCCAGCAGTTACATACGGACAGGGATGATTGGTTCACCCCTCCACTTT.